This TCR beta chain came from a study of shared T cell receptors in the human thymus. Trimming cost V 3 bases and J 2 bases, with 19 bases left between them. CDR1 WSHSY and CDR2 SAAADI come from the germline V gene. The length of the CDR3 is 17 residues. Here immunoSEQ multiplex PCR was the method, and the copy in TCRdb shows in-frame clones only, minus some. This table holds about 380,000 clones, roughly 94% found once. The sequence came from a human donor. V and J are TRBV10-2 and TRBJ2-5, with a possible D match to TRBD2 (5 bases). Sequenced: thymocytes. The CDR3 reads CASSDFLGLAVQETQYF. DNA of the CDR3: TGCGCCAGCAGTGATTTTTTAGGACTGGCGGTACAAGAGACCCAGTACTTC.